The T cell receptor beta chain described here comes from a study of cytomegalovirus exposure and HLA in healthy donors. Study findings and constraints: Most TCR beta V segments were productive about 90% or about 30% of the time in an earlier analysis.

About this clone itself: Its antigen is still unknown.

Primers: 60 Vbeta forward and 13 Jbeta reverse. Some clones are missing from TCRdb's copy, which holds only in-frame ones; the method was immunoSEQ multiplex PCR. The sample has about 120,000 clones, approximately 80% seen once; the top ten hold 4.5% to 5%. This receptor was obtained from a man aged 50 to 60 in good health and CMV-seropositive. Specimen: PBMCs.

In DNA, the CDR3 is TGTGCCATCAGTCTCGACCGAGGCGGCTACACCTTC. This sequence encodes CAISLDRGGYTF. The chain has TRBV10-3 and TRBJ1-2; no clear D. CDR3 length: 12 amino acids. V was pared by 5 bases and J by 8 bases, with 12 bases between. Germline V gives CDR1 ENHRY, CDR2 SYGVKD.